The subject of this entry is one TCR beta chain. Its target is not known. PCR involved 60 Vbeta and 13 Jbeta primers. Method: immunoSEQ multiplex PCR; TCRdb's copy keeps in-frame clones and lacks some. The sample includes 220,000 or so clones, approximately 79% seen only once; the top ten take about 1.7%. The sample is drawn from a study of cytomegalovirus exposure and HLA in healthy donors. The study's findings and limits: As was reported, the HLA-A and HLA-B alleles of most subjects were accurately predicted from TCR beta sequences. Among the most significant clusters, several appeared linked to common viral pathogens in a later analysis. Sequencing probably produced one cluster of sequence variants that were highly shared.

The CDR3 loop spans 13 amino acids. In germline, CDR1 is SGHVS, CDR2 FQNEAQ. Trimming removed 5 bases from V and 1 base from J, with 8 bases in between. V is TRBV7-8 and J is TRBJ1-1; D is possibly TRBD1 (5 bases). The source material was PBMCs. The sequence derives from a man between 50 and 59 years old in good health and CMV-seronegative. The DNA of the CDR3 is TGTGCCAGCAGCGGACATACGAACACTGAAGCTTTCTTT. Protein: CASSGHTNTEAFF.